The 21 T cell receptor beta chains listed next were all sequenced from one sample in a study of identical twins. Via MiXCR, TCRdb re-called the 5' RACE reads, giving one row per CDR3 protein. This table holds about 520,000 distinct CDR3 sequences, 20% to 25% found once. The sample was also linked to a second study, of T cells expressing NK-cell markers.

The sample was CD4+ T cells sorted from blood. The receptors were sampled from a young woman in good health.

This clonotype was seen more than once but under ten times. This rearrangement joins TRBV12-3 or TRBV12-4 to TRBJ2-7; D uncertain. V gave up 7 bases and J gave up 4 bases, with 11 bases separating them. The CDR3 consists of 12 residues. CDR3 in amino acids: CASTSTVYEQYF. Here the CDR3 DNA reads TGTGCCAGCACCTCGACCGTTTACGAGCAGTACTTC.

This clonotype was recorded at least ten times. The CDR3 DNA reads as TGTGCCAGCAGTAATCCTCCGGGGGGGAACACTGAAGCTTTCTTT. Protein product: CASSNPPGGNTEAFF. V gene TRBV12-3 or TRBV12-4 combines with J gene TRBJ1-1; D possibly corresponds to TRBD1 (5 bases). The CDR3 is 15 residues long. With 5 bases removed from V and 1 base from J, the gap between germline ends came to 14 bases.

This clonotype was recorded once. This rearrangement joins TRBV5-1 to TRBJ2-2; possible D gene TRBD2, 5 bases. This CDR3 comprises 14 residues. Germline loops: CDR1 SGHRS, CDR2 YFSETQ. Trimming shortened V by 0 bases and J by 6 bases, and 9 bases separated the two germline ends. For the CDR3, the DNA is TGCGCCAGCAGCTTGGGGTCCGGGGCCGGGGAGCTGTTTTTT. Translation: CASSLGSGAGELFF.

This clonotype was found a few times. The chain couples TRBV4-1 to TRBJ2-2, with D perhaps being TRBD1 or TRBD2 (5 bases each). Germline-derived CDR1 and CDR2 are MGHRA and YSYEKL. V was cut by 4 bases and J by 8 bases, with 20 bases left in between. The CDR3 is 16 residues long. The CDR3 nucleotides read TGCGCCAGCAGCCGCTTCCCCGGGACCGCGCGAGGGGAGCTGTTTTTT. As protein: CASSRFPGTARGELFF.

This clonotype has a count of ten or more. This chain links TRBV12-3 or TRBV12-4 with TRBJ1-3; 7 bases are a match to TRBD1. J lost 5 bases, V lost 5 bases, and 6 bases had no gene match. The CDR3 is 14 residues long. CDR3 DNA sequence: TGTGCCAGCAGTCAGCTGACAGGGAGAAACACCATATATTTT. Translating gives CASSQLTGRNTIYF.

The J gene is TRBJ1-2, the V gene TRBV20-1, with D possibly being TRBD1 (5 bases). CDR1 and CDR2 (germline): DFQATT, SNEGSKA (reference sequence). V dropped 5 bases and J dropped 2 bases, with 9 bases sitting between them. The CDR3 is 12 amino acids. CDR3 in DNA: TGCAGTGCTGGACAACCCAACTATGGCTACACCTTC. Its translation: CSAGQPNYGYTF.

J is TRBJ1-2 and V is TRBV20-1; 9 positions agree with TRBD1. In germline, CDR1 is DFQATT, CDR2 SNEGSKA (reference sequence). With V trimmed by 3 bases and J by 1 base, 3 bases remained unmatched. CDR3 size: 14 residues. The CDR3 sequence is CSARGQGSNYGYTF. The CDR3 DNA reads TGCAGTGCTAGGGGACAGGGAAGTAACTATGGCTACACCTTC.

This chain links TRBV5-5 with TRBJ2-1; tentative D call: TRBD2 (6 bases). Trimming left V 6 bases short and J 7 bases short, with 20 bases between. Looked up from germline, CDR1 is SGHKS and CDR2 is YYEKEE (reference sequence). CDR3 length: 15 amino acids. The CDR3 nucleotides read TGTGCCAGCAAATTAGTCCTAGCGCGGATTAATGAGCAGTTCTTC. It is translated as CASKLVLARINEQFF.

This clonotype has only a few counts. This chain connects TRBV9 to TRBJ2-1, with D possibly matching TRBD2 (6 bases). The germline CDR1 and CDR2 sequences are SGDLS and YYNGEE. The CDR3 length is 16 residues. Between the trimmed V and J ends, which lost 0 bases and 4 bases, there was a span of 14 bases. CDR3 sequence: CASSVGVAEIYNEQFF. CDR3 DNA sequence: TGTGCCAGCAGCGTAGGGGTAGCGGAAATTTACAATGAGCAGTTCTTC.

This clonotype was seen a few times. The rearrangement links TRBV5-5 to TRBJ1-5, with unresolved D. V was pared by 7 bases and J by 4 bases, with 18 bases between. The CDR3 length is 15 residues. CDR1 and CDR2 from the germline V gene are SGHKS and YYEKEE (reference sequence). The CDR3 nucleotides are TGTGCCAGCCCGAGGTTGGGAATACGAAATCAGCCCCAGCATTTT. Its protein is CASPRLGIRNQPQHF.

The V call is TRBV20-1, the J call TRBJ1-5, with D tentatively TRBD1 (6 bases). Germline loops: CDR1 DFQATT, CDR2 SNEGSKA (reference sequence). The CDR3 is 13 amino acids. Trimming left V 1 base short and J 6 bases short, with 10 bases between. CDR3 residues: CSARVLGGQPQHF. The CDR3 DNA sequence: TGCAGTGCTAGAGTGTTAGGGGGTCAGCCCCAGCATTTT.

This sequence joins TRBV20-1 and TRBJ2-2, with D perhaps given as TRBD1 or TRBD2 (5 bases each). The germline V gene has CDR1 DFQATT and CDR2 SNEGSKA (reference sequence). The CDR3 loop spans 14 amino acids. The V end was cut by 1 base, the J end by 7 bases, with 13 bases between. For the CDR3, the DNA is TGCAGTGCTAGAGGGGGACGTATTGGCGGGGAGCTGTTTTTT. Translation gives CSARGGRIGGELFF.

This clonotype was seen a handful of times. The CDR3 nucleotides read TGCAGTGCAACGACAGATTACGAGCAGTACTTC. Its protein is CSATTDYEQYF. This chain uses TRBV20-1 with TRBJ2-7, with D possibly TRBD1 on 5 matching bases. From germline, CDR1 is DFQATT and CDR2 SNEGSKA (reference sequence). The CDR3 is made up of 11 amino acids. Trimming shortened V by 6 bases and J by 4 bases, and 10 bases separated the two germline ends.

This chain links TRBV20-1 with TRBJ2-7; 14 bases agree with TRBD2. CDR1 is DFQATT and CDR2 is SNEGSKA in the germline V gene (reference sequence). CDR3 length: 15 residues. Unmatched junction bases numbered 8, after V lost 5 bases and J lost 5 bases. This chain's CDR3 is CSAGKPGLAGDEQYF. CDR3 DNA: TGCAGTGCTGGGAAACCGGGACTAGCGGGAGACGAGCAGTACTTC.

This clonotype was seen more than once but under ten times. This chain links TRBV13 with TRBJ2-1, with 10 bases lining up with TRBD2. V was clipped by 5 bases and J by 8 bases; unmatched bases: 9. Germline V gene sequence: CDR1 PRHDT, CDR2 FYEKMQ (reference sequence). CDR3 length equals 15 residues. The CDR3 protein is CASSQLAGSTDEQFF. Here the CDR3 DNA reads TGTGCCAGCAGCCAACTAGCGGGATCTACGGATGAGCAGTTCTTC.

The CDR3 nucleotides are TGTGCCAGCAGTCCCCTCGGGACGGAGAACTATGGCTACACCTTC. This sequence encodes CASSPLGTENYGYTF. The chain combines TRBV2 with TRBJ1-2, with D perhaps matching TRBD1 (5 bases). The CDR3 is 15 residues long. V was clipped by 5 bases and J by 2 bases, with 15 bases between them. In germline, CDR1 is SNHLY, CDR2 FYNNEI.

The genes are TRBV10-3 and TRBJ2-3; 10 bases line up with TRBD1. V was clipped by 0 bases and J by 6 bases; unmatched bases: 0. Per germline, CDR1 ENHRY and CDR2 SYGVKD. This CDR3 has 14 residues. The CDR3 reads CAISESDRGDTQYF. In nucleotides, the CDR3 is TGTGCCATCAGTGAGTCGGACAGGGGGGATACGCAGTATTTT.

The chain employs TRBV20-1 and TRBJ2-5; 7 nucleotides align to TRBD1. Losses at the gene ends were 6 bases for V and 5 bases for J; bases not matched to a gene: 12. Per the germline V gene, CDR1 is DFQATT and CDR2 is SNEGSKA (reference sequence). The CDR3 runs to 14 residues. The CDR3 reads CSALREGGRETQYF. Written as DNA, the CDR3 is TGCAGTGCGCTGCGAGAAGGGGGCCGTGAGACCCAGTACTTC.

CDR3 loop: CASSPGTGSILQPQHF. DNA for the CDR3: TGTGCCAGCTCACCAGGGACAGGTTCTATCCTTCAGCCCCAGCATTTT. The chain uses TRBV18 and TRBJ1-5; 8 bases match TRBD1. Germline lookup yields CDR1 KGHSH and CDR2 LQKENI. Trimming at V came to 2 bases and at J to 6 bases, leaving 9 bases not matched to a gene. The CDR3 is made up of 16 amino acids.

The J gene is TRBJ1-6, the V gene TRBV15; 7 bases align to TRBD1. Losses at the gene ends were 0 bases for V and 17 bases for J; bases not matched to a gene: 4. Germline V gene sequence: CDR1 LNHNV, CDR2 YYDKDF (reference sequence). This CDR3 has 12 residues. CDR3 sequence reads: CATSRDTGAFHF. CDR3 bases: TGTGCCACCAGCAGAGATACAGGGGCCTTCCACTTT.

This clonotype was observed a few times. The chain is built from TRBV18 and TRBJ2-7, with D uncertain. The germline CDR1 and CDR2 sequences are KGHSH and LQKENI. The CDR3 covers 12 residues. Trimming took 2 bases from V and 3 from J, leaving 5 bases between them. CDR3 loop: CASSPGNYEQYF. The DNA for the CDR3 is TGTGCCAGCTCACCAGGCAACTACGAGCAGTACTTC. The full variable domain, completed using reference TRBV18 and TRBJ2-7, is NAGVMQNPRHLVRRRGQEARLRCSPMKGHSHVYWYRQLPEEGLKFMVYLQKENIIDESGMPKERFSAEFPKEGPSILRIQQVVRGDSAAYFCASSPGNYEQYFGPGTRLTVT.